A selection of T cell receptor beta chains follows, all from one sample in a study of control samples from healthy donors and cancer patients. Clones were read by immunoSEQ multiplex PCR, and TCRdb kept only the in-frame ones, dropping some. Among 6,500 to 7,000 clones, about 74% were seen once, and the ten largest hold approximately 16%. The sequenced material came from formalin-fixed, paraffin-embedded tissue. These receptors were obtained from a male donor with melanoma. CDR3s include the opening cysteine and the closing phenylalanine or tryptophan. D genes are given only for firm matches. Clone size is shown for a subset of rows, as once, few, many or a class of expanded clone.

-,TRBJ1-2,TRBD1,TRBV7-8,CASSWDSYGYTF,TGTGCCAGCAGCTGGGACAGCTATGGCTACACCTTC
-,TRBJ1-4,TRBD1,TRBV7-6,CASSLAGTGGVNEKLFF,TGTGCCAGCAGCTTAGCCGGGACAGGGGGAGTTAATGAAAAACTGTTTTTT
-,TRBJ2-4,TRBD2,TRBV28,CASSPSPGGPKNIQYF,TGTGCCAGCAGTCCGTCCCCGGGGGGTCCCAAAAACATTCAGTACTTC
-,TRBJ1-1,TRBD1,TRBV27,CASSIDRGTEAFF,TGTGCCAGCAGTATTGACAGGGGCACTGAAGCTTTCTTT
once,TRBJ1-1,TRBD1,TRBV14,CASSHPARTGNTEAFF,TGTGCCAGCAGCCATCCCGCCCGGACAGGGAACACTGAAGCTTTCTTT
-,TRBJ1-2,TRBD1,TRBV2,CASSEQGITF,TGTGCCAGCAGCGAACAGGGGATCACCTTC
-,TRBJ2-3,-,TRBV7-9,CASSLGSATDTQYF,TGTGCCAGCAGCTTAGGCTCAGCCACAGATACGCAGTATTTT
-,TRBJ2-1,TRBD1,TRBV7-9,CASSPDRGFYNEQFF,TGTGCCAGCAGTCCGGACAGGGGCTTCTACAATGAGCAGTTCTTC
-,TRBJ1-6,-,TRBV6-6,CASTTGGGDSPLHF,TGTGCCAGCACAACGGGGGGAGGGGATTCACCCCTCCACTTT
once,TRBJ2-7,-,TRBV16,CASSQSFQGYEQYF,TGTGCCAGCAGCCAATCCTTCCAGGGCTACGAGCAGTACTTC
few,TRBJ2-1,TRBD2,TRBV11-3,CASSLGAGGTNEQFF,TGTGCCAGCAGCTTAGGAGCGGGGGGTACCAATGAGCAGTTCTTC
-,TRBJ2-1,-,TRBV2,CASSGGPKNYNEQFF,TGTGCCAGCAGTGGAGGACCAAAGAACTACAATGAGCAGTTCTTC
-,TRBJ1-5,-,TRBV19,CASSIDPHQPQHF,TGTGCCAGTAGTATAGATCCTCATCAGCCCCAGCATTTT
-,TRBJ2-2,-,TRBV12-5,CASGFLSGRGPGELFF,TGTGCTAGTGGTTTCCTCAGTGGGCGAGGACCCGGGGAGCTGTTTTTT
-,TRBJ2-7,TRBD1,TRBV5-1,CASNTGASSYEQYF,TGCGCCAGCAACACAGGGGCTAGCTCCTACGAGCAGTACTTC
few,TRBJ1-1,-,TRBV28,CASRGGGQNTEAFF,TGTGCCAGCAGAGGGGGGGGGCAGAACACTGAAGCTTTCTTT
once,TRBJ2-1,TRBD1,TRBV12-5,CASGLWGQGAREQFF,TGTGCTAGTGGTTTGTGGGGACAGGGGGCTCGTGAGCAGTTCTTC
-,TRBJ1-5,TRBD1,TRBV7-2,CASSSTGTANQPQHF,TGTGCCAGCAGTTCAACCGGGACAGCCAATCAGCCCCAGCATTTT
-,TRBJ2-3,-,TRBV5-1,CASSLDRTDTQYF,TGCGCCAGCAGCTTGGATAGGACAGATACGCAGTATTTT
-,TRBJ2-2,TRBD2,TRBV4-2,CASSQDLGSGGAGELFF,TGTGCCAGCAGCCAAGATCTGGGTAGCGGGGGCGCCGGGGAGCTGTTTTTT
few,TRBJ2-5,-,TRBV25-1,CASSGQTQYF,TGTGCCAGCAGTGGGCAGACCCAGTACTTC
-,TRBJ2-5,TRBD2,TRBV7-2,CASSLTRGGVETQYF,TGTGCCAGCAGCTTAACCCGGGGGGGGGTAGAGACCCAGTACTTC